One T cell receptor (beta chain) is described in this entry. This specimen belongs to a study of blood T cell repertoires in COVID-19. Study as a whole: There were acute and convalescent COVID-19 samples, and they came from the United States, Italy and Spain. Sample material is recorded as cDNA or gDNA derived from T cells, B-cell-depleted T cells, or PBMCs.

Across roughly 25 US areas, participants ranged in age from roughly 18 to 89 years. TCRdb's table, derived via immunoSEQ multiplex PCR, lists solely in-frame clones and lacks some. The repertoire holds under 250,000 clones, with approximately 80% as singletons. Per germline, CDR1 SGDLS and CDR2 YYNGEE. CDR3 size: 13 residues. V lost 4 bases, J lost 6 bases, and 7 bases stayed unmatched. The rearrangement joins TRBV9 to TRBJ2-7; 7 nucleotides agree with TRBD2. Source material: PBMCs or T cells enriched from blood (not recorded which). The source is a woman aged 45-65 years with acute COVID-19. The CDR3 is CASSTQGLPEQYF. The DNA for the CDR3 is TGTGCCAGCAGCACCCAGGGACTACCCGAGCAGTACTTC.